This T cell receptor beta chain stems from a study of blood T cells in healthy people across ages. Primed by a sample-barcoded 5' primer and a J-beta primer mix, a second PCR proceeded for roughly 7 to 11 cycles. Template switching added a 12-random-nucleotide identifier to every cDNA molecule. Each CDR3 protein is one row after TCRdb ran MiXCR on the 5' RACE reads. Here the sample spans hundreds of thousands of distinct CDR3 sequences, around 46% being singletons. Each donor was a healthy Caucasian individual from Russia, aged about 6 to 95. The V end lost 2 bases, the J end lost 3 bases, and 11 bases lay between the germline ends. This CDR3 is built from 15 residues. Germline V CDR1 and CDR2: SGHAT, FQNNGV.

This receptor was taken from a woman aged 55-75 years in good health. Sequenced: blood. The V and J genes are TRBV11-2 and TRBJ2-1; perhaps TRBD2 as D (6 bases). CDR3: CASSLPGTFYNEQFF. The CDR3 bases are TGTGCCAGCAGCTTACCCGGGACTTTCTACAATGAGCAGTTCTTC.